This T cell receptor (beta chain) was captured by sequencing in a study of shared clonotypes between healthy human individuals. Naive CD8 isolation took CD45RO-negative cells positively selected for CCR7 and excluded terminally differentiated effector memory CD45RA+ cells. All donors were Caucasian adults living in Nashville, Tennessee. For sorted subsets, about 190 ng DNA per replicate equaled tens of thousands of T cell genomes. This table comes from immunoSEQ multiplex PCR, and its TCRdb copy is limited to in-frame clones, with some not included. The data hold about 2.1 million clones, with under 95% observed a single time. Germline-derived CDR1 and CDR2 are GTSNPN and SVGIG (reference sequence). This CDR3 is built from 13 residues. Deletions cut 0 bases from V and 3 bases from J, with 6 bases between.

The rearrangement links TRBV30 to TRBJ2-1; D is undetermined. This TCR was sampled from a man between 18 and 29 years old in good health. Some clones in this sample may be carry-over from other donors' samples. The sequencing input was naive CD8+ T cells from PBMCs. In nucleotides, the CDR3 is TGTGCCTGGAGTGTAGGGAACTACAATGAGCAGTTCTTC. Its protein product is CAWSVGNYNEQFF. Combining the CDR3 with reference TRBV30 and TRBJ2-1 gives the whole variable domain SQTIHQWPATLVQPVGSPLSLECTVEGTSNPNLYWYRQAAGRGLQLLFYSVGIGQISSEVPQNLSASRPQDRQFILSSKKLLLSDSGFYLCAWSVGNYNEQFFGPGTRLTVL.